The clone carrying this TCR beta chain was observed a handful of times. Its specificity is not known. The sample is drawn from a study of blood T cells in healthy people across ages. Germline CDR1 is LGHNT and CDR2 is FRNRAP. This CDR3 is 12 amino acids long. Primers used in a second PCR of about 7 to 12 cycles were a sample-barcoded 5' primer and a J-beta primer mix. TCRdb passed the 5' RACE reads through MiXCR, listing each CDR3 protein once. There are around 500,000 distinct CDR3 sequences in the sample; about 27% occur only once, and over 3.5% lies in the top ten. At least 7 million PBMCs were isolated per sample. Total RNA, at least 6 micrograms per sample, was extracted from PBMCs. Study observations and caveats: What prevented conclusive comparison of naive and antigen-experienced cells was that PBMCs were unsorted.

In addition, the sample was reused for a study of T cells of mothers and their children. This second report adds: The authors used all extracted RNA for cDNA synthesis, at approximately 1.4 ug per 15 ul.

V gene TRBV12-5 combines with J gene TRBJ2-5; D not certain. TRBJ2-1 explains the end of the DNA better; the J call may be wrong. This clonotype originated in a boy between 2 and 10 years old in good health. Sequences were obtained from blood. The CDR3 protein is CASGPQVNEQFF. Written as DNA, the CDR3 is TGTGCTAGTGGTCCCCAAGTCAATGAGCAGTTCTTC.